These T cell receptor beta chains were read from a single sample in a study of blood T cell repertoires in COVID-19. Assay used: immunoSEQ multiplex PCR; TCRdb lists only in-frame clones, some missing. The data show approximately 250,000 clones, around 88% seen once. Sequenced input: peripheral blood. All receptors derive from a woman between 65 and 79 years old with COVID-19, enrolled during active disease. CDR3s include the opening cysteine and the closing phenylalanine or tryptophan. D genes are given only for firm matches. Size values are once, few and many counts, or a class for expanded clones, and some rows have none.

V,J,size,D,DNA,CDR3
TRBV2,TRBJ2-3,NA,TRBD2,TGTGCCAGCAGTGAGAGGCCTAGCGGGGCAGGAGATACGCAGTATTTT,CASSERPSGAGDTQYF
TRBV24-1,TRBJ1-2,NA,NA,TGTGCCACCAGTGCCGGCCAGGGAAGTGGCTACACCTTC,CATSAGQGSGYTF
TRBV5-1,TRBJ2-7,NA,NA,TGCGCCAGCAGCTATCAGTCATCCTACGAGCAGTACTTC,CASSYQSSYEQYF
TRBV9,TRBJ1-1,NA,NA,TGTGCCAGCAGCGTAGAGCGGGGGACTGAAGCTTTCTTT,CASSVERGTEAFF
TRBV7-2,TRBJ2-3,NA,TRBD2,TGTGCCAGCAGCCGGACTAGCGGGGGACTGACAGATACGCAGTATTTT,CASSRTSGGLTDTQYF
TRBV5-1,TRBJ2-7,NA,NA,TGCGCCAGCAGCTTAACAGGGCGCGAGCAGTACTTC,CASSLTGREQYF
TRBV5-1,TRBJ2-5,NA,NA,TGCGCCAGCAGCCGTGAGACAGCTCAAGAGACCCAGTACTTC,CASSRETAQETQYF
TRBV5-1,TRBJ1-1,few,NA,TGCGCCAGCAGCTTGGGTACAGGGGAAGCTTTCTTT,CASSLGTGEAFF
TRBV18,TRBJ1-5,NA,NA,TGTGCCAGCTCACCACAGGGGAAGGGCAATCAGCCCCAGCATTTT,CASSPQGKGNQPQHF
TRBV9,TRBJ1-2,few,NA,TGTGCCAGCAGCACAAGGACAGAAACCTATGGCTACACCTTC,CASSTRTETYGYTF
TRBV6-1,TRBJ1-2,NA,TRBD1,TGTGCCAGCAGTTCGGGACAGTACGCTAACTATGGCTACACCTTC,CASSSGQYANYGYTF
TRBV5-1,TRBJ2-5,NA,TRBD1,TGCGCCAGCAGCCCGACATTAGGACAGGGGAACCAAGAGACCCAGTACTTC,CASSPTLGQGNQETQYF
TRBV30,TRBJ2-5,once,NA,TGTGCCTGGAGTGTAAGGTCGGCAGGGGAGATGCCCCAGTACTTC,CAWSVRSAGEMPQYF
TRBV27,TRBJ2-5,NA,TRBD1,TGTGCCAGCACCGGGACAGGGGGGGAGACCCAGTACTTC,CASTGTGGETQYF
TRBV12-5,TRBJ2-5,NA,TRBD2,TGTGCTAGTGGTTTGGCGCGGGGGGGCGGAGAGACCCAGTACTTC,CASGLARGGGETQYF
TRBV29-1,TRBJ2-6,NA,TRBD1,TGCAGCGTTACCGACAGGGCTGGGGCCAACGTCCTGACTTTC,CSVTDRAGANVLTF
TRBV19,TRBJ2-7,once,NA,TGTGCCAGTAGTACTCAGGCTCAGGGGGAGCAGTACTTC,CASSTQAQGEQYF
TRBV10-1,TRBJ1-1,NA,NA,TGCGCCAGCAGTGCGACGCAGGGTAGCACTGAAGCTTTCTTT,CASSATQGSTEAFF
TRBV2,TRBJ2-7,NA,TRBD1,TGTGCCAGCACCTCGGACAGGCCCCACGAGCAGTACTTC,CASTSDRPHEQYF
TRBV30,TRBJ1-4,NA,NA,TGTGCCTGGAATAGGGGACTGATTAATGAAAAACTGTTTTTT,CAWNRGLINEKLFF
TRBV11-2,TRBJ2-7,NA,NA,TGTGCCAGCAGCTCCCCCCGCAGGGTAAATTACGAGCAGTACTTC,CASSSPRRVNYEQYF
TRBV27,TRBJ2-1,NA,TRBD1,TGTGCCAGCAGTCGGACAGGGGCCAACAATGAGCAGTTCTTC,CASSRTGANNEQFF
TRBV9,TRBJ1-4,NA,TRBD1,TGTGCCAGCGGGACAGGGGGCCTGGAAAAACTGTTTTTT,CASGTGGLEKLFF